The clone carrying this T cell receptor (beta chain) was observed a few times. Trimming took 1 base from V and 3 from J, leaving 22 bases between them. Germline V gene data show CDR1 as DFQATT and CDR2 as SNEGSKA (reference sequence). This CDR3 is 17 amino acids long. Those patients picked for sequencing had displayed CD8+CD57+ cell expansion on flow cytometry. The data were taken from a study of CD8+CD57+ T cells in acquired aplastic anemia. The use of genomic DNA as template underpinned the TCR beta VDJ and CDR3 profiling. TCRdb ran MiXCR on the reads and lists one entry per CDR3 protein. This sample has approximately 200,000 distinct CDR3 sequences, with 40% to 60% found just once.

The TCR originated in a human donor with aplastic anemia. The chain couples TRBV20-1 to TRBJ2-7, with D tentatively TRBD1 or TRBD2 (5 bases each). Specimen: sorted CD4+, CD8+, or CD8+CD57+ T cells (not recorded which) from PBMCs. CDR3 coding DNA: TGCAGTGCTAGAGGGCGTAGACTAAATCTGGGGGACTACGAGCAGTACTTC. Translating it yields CSARGRRLNLGDYEQYF.